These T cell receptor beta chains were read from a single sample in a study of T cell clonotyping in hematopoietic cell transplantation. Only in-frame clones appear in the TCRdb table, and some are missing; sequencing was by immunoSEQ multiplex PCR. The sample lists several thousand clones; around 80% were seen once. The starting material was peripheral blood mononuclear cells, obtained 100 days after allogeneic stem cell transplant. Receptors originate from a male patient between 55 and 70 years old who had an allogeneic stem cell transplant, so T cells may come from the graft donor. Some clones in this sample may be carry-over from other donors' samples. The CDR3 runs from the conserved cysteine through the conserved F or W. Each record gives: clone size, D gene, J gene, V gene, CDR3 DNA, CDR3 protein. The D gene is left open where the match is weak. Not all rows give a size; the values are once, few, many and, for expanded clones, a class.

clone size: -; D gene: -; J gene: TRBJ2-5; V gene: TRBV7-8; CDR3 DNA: TGTGCCAGCAGCTTGACTGATCAACAAGAGACCCAGTACTTC; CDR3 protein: CASSLTDQQETQYF
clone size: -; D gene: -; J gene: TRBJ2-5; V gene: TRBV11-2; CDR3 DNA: TGTGCCAGCAGCTTAGCTGACGGCCAAGAGACCCAGTACTTC; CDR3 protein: CASSLADGQETQYF
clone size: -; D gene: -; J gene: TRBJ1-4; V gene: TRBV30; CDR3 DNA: TGTGCCTGGAGTGTACAGGGAATTAATGAAAAACTGTTTTTT; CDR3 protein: CAWSVQGINEKLFF
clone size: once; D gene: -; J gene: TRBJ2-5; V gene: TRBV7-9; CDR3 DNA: TGTGCCAGCAGCTTATTCAGGGGTGAGACCCAGTACTTC; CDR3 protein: CASSLFRGETQYF
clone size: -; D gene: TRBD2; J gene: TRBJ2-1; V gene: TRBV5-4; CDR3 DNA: TGTGCCAGCAGCTTGGTAGTGACTAGCGGGAGAGTTGAGCAGTTCTTC; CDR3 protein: CASSLVVTSGRVEQFF
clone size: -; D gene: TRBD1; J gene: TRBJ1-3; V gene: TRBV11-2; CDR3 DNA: TGTGCCAGCAGCCTGTTGAGCCAGGGGGTTGGAAACACCATATATTTT; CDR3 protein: CASSLLSQGVGNTIYF
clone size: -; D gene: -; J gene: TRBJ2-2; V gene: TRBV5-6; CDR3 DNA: TGTGCCAGCAGCTTGGTCATTCGGGACACCGGGGAGCTGTTTTTT; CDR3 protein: CASSLVIRDTGELFF
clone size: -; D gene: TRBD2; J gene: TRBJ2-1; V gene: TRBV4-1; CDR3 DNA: TGCGCCAGCAGCCAACAGCGGGAGTGGGAGCAGTTCTTC; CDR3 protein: CASSQQREWEQFF
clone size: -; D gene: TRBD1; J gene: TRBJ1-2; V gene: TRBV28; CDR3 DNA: TGTGCCAGCGGACCCAGGGGGGGGCGTAGGAATGGCTACACCTTC; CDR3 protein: CASGPRGGRRNGYTF
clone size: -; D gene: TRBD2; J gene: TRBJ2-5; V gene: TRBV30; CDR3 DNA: TGTGCCTGGAGATTTGCGGGAGTTGAGACCCAGTACTTC; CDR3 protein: CAWRFAGVETQYF
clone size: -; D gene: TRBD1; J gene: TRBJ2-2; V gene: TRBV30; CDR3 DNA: TGTGCCTGGAGTGTAGTGAGGACAGGGGGCATCGGGGAGCTGTTTTTT; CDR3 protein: CAWSVVRTGGIGELFF
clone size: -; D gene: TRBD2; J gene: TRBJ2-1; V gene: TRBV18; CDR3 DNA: TGTGCCAGCTCACCACCGACGACTAGCGGCTACAATGAGCAGTTCTTC; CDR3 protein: CASSPPTTSGYNEQFF
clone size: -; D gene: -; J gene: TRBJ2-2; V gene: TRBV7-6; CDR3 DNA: TGTGCCAGCAGCTCCCCCGACTGGGTTCCGAACACCGGGGAGCTGTTTTTT; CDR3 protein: CASSSPDWVPNTGELFF
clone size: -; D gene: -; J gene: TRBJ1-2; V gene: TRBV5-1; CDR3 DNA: TGCGCCAGCAGCTTGGGTGGGACCCAGGCGGATCGCTACACCTTC; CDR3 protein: CASSLGGTQADRYTF
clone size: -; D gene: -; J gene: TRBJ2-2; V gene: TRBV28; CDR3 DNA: TGTGCCAGCAGCATGCCCCCGGGACAAAACACCGGGGAGCTGTTTTTT; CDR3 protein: CASSMPPGQNTGELFF
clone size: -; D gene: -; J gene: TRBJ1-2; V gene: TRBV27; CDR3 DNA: TGTGCCAGCAGTTCAACAGGGTTCTATGGCTACACCTTC; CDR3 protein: CASSSTGFYGYTF
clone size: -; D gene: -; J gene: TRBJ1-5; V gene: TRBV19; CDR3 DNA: TGTGCCAGTAGTATAGCGACAGGTAGCAATCAGCCCCAGCATTTT; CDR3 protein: CASSIATGSNQPQHF
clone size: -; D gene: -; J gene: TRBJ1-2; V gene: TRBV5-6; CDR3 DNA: TGTGCCAGCAGCAGAGGCGACGACGGACCCTATGGCTACACCTTC; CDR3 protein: CASSRGDDGPYGYTF
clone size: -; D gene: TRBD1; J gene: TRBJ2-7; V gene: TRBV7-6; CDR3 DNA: TGTGCCAGCAGCTGGGGACAGGGGATTAACTACGAGCAGTACTTC; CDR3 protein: CASSWGQGINYEQYF
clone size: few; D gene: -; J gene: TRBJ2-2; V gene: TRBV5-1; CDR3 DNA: TGCGCCAGCGCGAGGGGGGACCGGACGATCGGGGAGCTGTTTTTT; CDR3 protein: CASARGDRTIGELFF
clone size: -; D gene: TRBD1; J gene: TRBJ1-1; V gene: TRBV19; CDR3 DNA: TGTGCCAGTAGTACCCCCGTATTACACACAGGGGCCGACACTGAAGCTTTCTTT; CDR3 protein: CASSTPVLHTGADTEAFF
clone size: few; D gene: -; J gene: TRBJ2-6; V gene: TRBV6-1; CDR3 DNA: TGTGCCAGCAGTGAACTTACGGAACAAAGTCGGGCCAACGTCCTGACTTTC; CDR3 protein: CASSELTEQSRANVLTF
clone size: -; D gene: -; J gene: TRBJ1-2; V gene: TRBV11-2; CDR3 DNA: TGTGCCAGCAGCTTAGGAACAGCGGCCAACTATGGCTACACCTTC; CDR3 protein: CASSLGTAANYGYTF
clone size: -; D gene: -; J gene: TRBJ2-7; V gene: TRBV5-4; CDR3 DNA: TGTGCCAGCAGCCCTGGGACCCTCTACGAGCAGTACTTC; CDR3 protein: CASSPGTLYEQYF
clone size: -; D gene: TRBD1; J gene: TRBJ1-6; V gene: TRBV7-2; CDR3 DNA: TGTGCCAGCAGGCGACAGGGGCGAAATTCACCCCTCCACTTT; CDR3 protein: CASRRQGRNSPLHF
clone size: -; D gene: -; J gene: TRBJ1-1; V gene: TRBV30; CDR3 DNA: TGTGCCCGCAGGGAACAGACTGAAGCTTTCTTT; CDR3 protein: CARREQTEAFF
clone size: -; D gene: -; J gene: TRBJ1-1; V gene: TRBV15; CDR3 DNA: TGTGCCACCAGCTGGGGGGCGCTTACTGAAGCTTTCTTT; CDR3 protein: CATSWGALTEAFF
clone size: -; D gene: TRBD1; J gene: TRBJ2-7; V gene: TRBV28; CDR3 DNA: TGTGCCAGCAGTTCGGACAGGACTGCCTCCTACGAGCAGTACTTC; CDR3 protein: CASSSDRTASYEQYF